Listed here is a single T cell receptor (beta chain). Looked up from germline, CDR1 is LNHDA and CDR2 is SQIVND (reference sequence). CDR3 length equals 15 residues. V shed 9 bases and J 4 bases; nucleotides not matched to a gene: 14. These data come from a study of blood T cell repertoires in COVID-19. For the study at large: Researchers got acute and convalescent COVID-19 samples from the United States, Italy and Spain. T cells, B-cell-depleted T cells, or PBMCs provided the cDNA or gDNA that served as material.

Per the original data handling: It was from reference gene primer amplification that nucleated cell counts were estimated. Profiling relied on immunoSEQ multiplex PCR, and the TCRdb table lists in-frame clones only, not all of them. D and trimming come from the DNA, and the V and J calls and clone size come from that table. The sample consists of around 78,000 clones, 90% of them appearing once. The gene calls are TRBV19 and TRBJ1-1, with 7 nucleotides matching TRBD1. The receptor's source is a woman aged 45 to 65 in a cohort sampled during active COVID-19. Sequenced input: peripheral blood. The DNA of the CDR3 is TGTGCCAGCAAATACGATCACGGGACAGTCACTGAAGCTTTCTTT. It codes for CASKYDHGTVTEAFF.